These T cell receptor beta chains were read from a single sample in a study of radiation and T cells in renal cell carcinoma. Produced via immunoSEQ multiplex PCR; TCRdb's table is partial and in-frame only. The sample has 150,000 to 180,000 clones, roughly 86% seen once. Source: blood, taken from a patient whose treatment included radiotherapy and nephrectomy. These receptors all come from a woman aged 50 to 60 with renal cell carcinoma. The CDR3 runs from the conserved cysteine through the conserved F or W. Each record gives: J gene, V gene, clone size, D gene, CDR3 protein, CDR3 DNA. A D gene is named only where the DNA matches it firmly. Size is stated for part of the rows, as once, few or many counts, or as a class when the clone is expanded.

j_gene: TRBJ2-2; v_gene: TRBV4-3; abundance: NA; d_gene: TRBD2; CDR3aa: CATGLAGGENTGELFF; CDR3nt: TGCGCCACCGGACTAGCGGGGGGCGAAAACACCGGGGAGCTGTTTTTT
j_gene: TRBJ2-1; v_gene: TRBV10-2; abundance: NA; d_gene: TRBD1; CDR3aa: CASADRGVRNEQFF; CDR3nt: TGCGCCAGCGCCGACAGGGGGGTGCGGAATGAGCAGTTCTTC
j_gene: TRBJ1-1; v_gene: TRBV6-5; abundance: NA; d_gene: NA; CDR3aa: CASSSRDLNTEAFF; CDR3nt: TGTGCCAGCAGTTCTCGGGACCTTAACACTGAAGCTTTCTTT
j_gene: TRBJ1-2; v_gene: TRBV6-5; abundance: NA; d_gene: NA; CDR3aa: CASSPGQGIFYGYTF; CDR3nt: TGTGCCAGCAGTCCCGGGCAGGGGATATTCTATGGCTACACCTTC
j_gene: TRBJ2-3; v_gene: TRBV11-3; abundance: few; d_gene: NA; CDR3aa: CASSFRGGRVDTQYF; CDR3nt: TGTGCCAGCAGCTTCCGAGGGGGGCGGGTAGATACGCAGTATTTT
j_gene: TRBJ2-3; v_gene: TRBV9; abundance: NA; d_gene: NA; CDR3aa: CASSLHGSSTDTQYF; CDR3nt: TGTGCCAGCAGCCTACACGGGAGTAGCACAGATACGCAGTATTTT
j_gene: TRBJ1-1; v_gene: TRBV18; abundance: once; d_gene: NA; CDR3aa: CASSTPGSGEAFF; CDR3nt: TGTGCCAGCTCAACCCCAGGTTCGGGCGAAGCTTTCTTT
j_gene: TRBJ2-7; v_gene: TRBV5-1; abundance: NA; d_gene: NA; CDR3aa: CASSPDRGRSYEQYF; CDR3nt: TGCGCCAGCAGCCCGGACCGGGGACGATCCTACGAGCAGTACTTC
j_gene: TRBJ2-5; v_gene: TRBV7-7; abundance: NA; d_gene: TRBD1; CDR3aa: CASSLDRDRETQYF; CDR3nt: TGTGCTAGCAGCTTAGACAGGGATCGGGAGACCCAGTACTTC
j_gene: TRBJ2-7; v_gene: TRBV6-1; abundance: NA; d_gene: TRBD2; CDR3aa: CASSESSGGHYEQYF; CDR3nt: TGTGCCAGCAGTGAGAGTAGCGGGGGACATTACGAGCAGTACTTC